Listed here is a single T cell receptor (beta chain). What it recognizes is unknown. This specimen belongs to a study of human T cells and chemical hapten exposure. Study-level background: Per-sample TCR yield variability stemmed mainly from small pooled library volume differences.

Study-level points and caveats: Sensitization with DPC brought no change to TCRs above 1 in 1000 in frequency.

It was the library that attached unique molecular identifiers to individual cDNA molecules. MiXCR, run by TCRdb on the 5' RACE reads, gives a single entry per CDR3 protein. The sample lists over 70,000 distinct CDR3 sequences; approximately 15% were seen once. Germline CDR1 and CDR2: SGHAT and FQNNGV. This CDR3 has 17 amino acids. V dropped 1 base and J dropped 8; count of bases not matched to a gene: 13. Total RNA extraction was carried out from unfractionated whole blood. The chain joins TRBV11-2 to TRBJ1-2; 10 bases agree with TRBD1. The TCR comes from a female donor in good health. CDR3 sequence (DNA): TGTGCCAGCAGCTTAGGTTTAACGGACAGGGGGTCCCGCGGCTACACCTTC. It yields the protein CASSLGLTDRGSRGYTF.